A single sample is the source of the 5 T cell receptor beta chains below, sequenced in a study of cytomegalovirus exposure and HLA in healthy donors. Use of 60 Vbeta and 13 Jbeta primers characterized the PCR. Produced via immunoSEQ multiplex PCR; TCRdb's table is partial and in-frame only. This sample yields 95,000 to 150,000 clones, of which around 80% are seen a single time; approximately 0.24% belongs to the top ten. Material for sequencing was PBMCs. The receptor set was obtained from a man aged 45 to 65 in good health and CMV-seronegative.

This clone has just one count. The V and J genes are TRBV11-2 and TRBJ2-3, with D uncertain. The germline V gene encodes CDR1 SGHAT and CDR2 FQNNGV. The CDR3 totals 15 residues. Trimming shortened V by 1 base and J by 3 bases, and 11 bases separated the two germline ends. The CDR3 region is CASSLGPGETDTQYF. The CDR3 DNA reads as TGTGCCAGCAGCTTAGGCCCCGGAGAAACAGATACGCAGTATTTT. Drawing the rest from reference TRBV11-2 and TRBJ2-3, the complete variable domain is EAGVAQSPRYKIIEKRQSVAFWCNPISGHATLYWYQQILGQGPKLLIQFQNNGVVDDSQLPKDRFSAERLKGVDSTLKIQPAKLEDSAVYLCASSLGPGETDTQYFGPGTRLTVL.

The CDR3 here is CASSFGGSGNTIYF. CDR3 sequence (DNA): TGTGCCAGCAGCTTTGGCGGCTCTGGAAACACCATATATTTT. V is TRBV5-6 and J is TRBJ1-3; D unresolved. The CDR3 sequence is 14 residues long. Germline CDR1 and CDR2: SGHDT and YYEEEE. Trimming took 2 bases from V and 0 from J, leaving 6 bases between them.

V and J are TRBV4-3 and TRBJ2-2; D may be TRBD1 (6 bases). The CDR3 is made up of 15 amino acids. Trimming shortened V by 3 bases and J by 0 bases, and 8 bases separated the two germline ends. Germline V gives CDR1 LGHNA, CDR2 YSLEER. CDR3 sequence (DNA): TGCGCCAGCAGCCAGGGGACACCGAACACCGGGGAGCTGTTTTTT. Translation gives CASSQGTPNTGELFF.

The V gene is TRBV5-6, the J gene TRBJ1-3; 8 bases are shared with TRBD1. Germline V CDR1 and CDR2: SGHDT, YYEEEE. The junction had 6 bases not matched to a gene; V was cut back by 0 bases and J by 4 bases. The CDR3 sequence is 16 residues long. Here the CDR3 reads CASSLAGTGRGNTIYF. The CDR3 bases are TGTGCCAGCAGCTTGGCCGGGACAGGAAGAGGAAACACCATATATTTT.

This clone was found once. The CDR3 DNA is TGTGCCAGCAGCTACACAAGGACAGGGGGCGGAAACACCATATATTTT. Translation: CASSYTRTGGGNTIYF. V gene TRBV11-2 combines with J gene TRBJ1-3, with 11 positions matching TRBD1. The CDR3 consists of 16 residues. Germline V gives CDR1 SGHAT, CDR2 FQNNGV. With 4 bases clipped from V and 4 bases from J, the junction kept 6 bases outside the gene matches.